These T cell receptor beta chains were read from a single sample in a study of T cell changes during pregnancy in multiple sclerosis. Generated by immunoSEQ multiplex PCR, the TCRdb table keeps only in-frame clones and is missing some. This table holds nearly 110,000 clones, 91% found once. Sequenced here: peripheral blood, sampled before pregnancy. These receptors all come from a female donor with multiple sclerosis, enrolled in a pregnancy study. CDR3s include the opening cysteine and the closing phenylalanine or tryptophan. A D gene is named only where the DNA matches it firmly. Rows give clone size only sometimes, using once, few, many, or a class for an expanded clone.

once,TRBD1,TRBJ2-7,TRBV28,TGTGCCAGCAGTTTACGGGGACAGGCCTTCTCCTACGAGCAGTACTTC,CASSLRGQAFSYEQYF
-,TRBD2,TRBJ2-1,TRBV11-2,TGTGCCAGCAGGAAATTTCTACTAGCGGCCTACAATGAGCAGTTCTTC,CASRKFLLAAYNEQFF
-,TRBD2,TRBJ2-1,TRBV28,TGTGCCAGCAGCCCGGGACTAGCGGGACATGAGCAGTTCTTC,CASSPGLAGHEQFF
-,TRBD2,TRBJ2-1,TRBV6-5,TGTGCCAGCAGGCCCCCTAGCGGGAGCAGGGATGAGCAGTTCTTC,CASRPPSGSRDEQFF
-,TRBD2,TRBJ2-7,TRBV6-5,TGTGCCAGCAGTCCCCCGGCGGGAGGAGCCGAGCAGTACTTC,CASSPPAGGAEQYF
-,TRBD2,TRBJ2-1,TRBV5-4,TGTGCCAGCAGCTTTGGGACTAGCGGGAACAATGAGCAGTTCTTC,CASSFGTSGNNEQFF
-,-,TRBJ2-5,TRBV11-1,TGTGCCAGCAGCCTGTACCAAGAGACCCAGTACTTC,CASSLYQETQYF
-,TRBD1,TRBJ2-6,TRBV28,TGTGCCAGCAGCCGGACAGGGGTGGTCAACGTCCTGACTTTC,CASSRTGVVNVLTF
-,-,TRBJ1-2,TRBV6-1,TGTGCCAGCAGTAAGAGTCCGGGAGGGTATGGCTACACCTTC,CASSKSPGGYGYTF
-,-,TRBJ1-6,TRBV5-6,TGTGCCAGCAGCTTGTTATCCTATAATTCACCCCTCCACTTT,CASSLLSYNSPLHF
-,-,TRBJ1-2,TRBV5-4,TGTGCCAGCAGCACCGGACGGGGAGATAGAGGCTACACCTTC,CASSTGRGDRGYTF
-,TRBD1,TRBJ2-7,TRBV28,TGTGCCAGCAGTTTGGGGACCGGGACAGGCTCCTACGAGCAGTACTTC,CASSLGTGTGSYEQYF